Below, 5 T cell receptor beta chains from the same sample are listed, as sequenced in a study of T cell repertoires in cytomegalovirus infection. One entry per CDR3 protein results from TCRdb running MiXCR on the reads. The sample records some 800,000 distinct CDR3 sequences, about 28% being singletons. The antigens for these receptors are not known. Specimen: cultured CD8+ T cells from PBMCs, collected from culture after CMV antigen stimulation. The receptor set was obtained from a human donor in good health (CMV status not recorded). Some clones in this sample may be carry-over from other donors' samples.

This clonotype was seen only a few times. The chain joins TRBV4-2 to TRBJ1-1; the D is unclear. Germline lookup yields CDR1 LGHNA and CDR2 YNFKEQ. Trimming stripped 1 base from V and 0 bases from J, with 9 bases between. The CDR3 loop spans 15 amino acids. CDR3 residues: CASSQGGTVNTEAFF. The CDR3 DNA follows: TGTGCCAGCAGCCAAGGGGGAACTGTGAACACTGAAGCTTTCTTT.

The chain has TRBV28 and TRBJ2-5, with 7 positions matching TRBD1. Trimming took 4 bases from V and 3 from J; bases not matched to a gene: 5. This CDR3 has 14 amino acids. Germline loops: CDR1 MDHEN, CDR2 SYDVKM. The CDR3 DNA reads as TGTGCCAGCAGTTCGTTCAGGGGGAAAGAGACCCAGTACTTC. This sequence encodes CASSSFRGKETQYF.

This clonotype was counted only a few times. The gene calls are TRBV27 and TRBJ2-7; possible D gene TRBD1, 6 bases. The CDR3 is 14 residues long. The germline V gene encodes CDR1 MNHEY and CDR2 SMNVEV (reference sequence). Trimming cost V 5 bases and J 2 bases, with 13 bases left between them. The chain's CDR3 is CASSPGVEAYEQYF. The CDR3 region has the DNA TGTGCCAGCAGTCCAGGGGTAGAAGCCTACGAGCAGTACTTC.

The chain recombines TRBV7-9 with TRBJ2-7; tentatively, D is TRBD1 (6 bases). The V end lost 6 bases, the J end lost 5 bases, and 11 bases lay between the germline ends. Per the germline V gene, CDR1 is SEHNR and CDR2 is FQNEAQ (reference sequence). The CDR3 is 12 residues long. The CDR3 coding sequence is TGTGCCAGCAGTAAACAGGGTCACGAGCAGTACGTC. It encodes CASSKQGHEQYV.

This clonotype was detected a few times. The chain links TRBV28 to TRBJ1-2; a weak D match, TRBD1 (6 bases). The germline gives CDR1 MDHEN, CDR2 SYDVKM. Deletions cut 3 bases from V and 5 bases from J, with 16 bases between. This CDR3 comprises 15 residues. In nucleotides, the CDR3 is TGTGCCAGCAGTTTCGTACAGGACAGCTTATATGGCTACACCTTC. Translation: CASSFVQDSLYGYTF.